The 13 T cell receptor beta chains presented below share a single source sample, sequenced in a study of cytomegalovirus exposure and HLA in healthy donors listed by TCRdb under 2017. Library creation used the immunoSEQ multiplex PCR assay. The table comes from immuneACCESS by way of TCRdb, which keeps in-frame sequences with V and J called. Part of the clones is missing from these tables; in studies checked, under half for an unresolved V gene and the rest for unknown reasons. A total of fewer than 85,000 clones appear in this sample, roughly 94% of them only once. The biggest ten clones account for 0.55% to 0.8% of the sample. Material: PBMCs. Every receptor here comes from a woman aged 18-29 years in good health and CMV-seronegative.

V usage is TRBV18 and J usage is TRBJ1-5; D not resolved. There are 13 residues in the CDR3. CDR1 is KGHSH, CDR2 LQKENI, per germline. V was trimmed by 3 bases and J by 7 bases, leaving 10 bases between them. CDR3 in DNA: TGTGCCAGCTCACCCAACCCTATCCAGCCCCAGCATTTT. Translated, it gives CASSPNPIQPQHF. The full variable domain, rest sourced from reference TRBV18 and TRBJ1-5, is NAGVMQNPRHLVRRRGQEARLRCSPMKGHSHVYWYRQLPEEGLKFMVYLQKENIIDESGMPKERFSAEFPKEGPSILRIQQVVRGDSAAYFCASSPNPIQPQHFGDGTRLSIL.

V and J are TRBV30 and TRBJ1-6; D perhaps matches TRBD1 (5 bases). This CDR3 contains 14 residues. V was cut by 0 bases and J by 10 bases, with 13 bases left in between. Germline V gene data show CDR1 as GTSNPN and CDR2 as SVGIG (reference sequence). CDR3 in amino acids: CAWSVDGGNSPLHF. In nucleotides, the CDR3 is TGTGCCTGGAGTGTAGATGGGGGGAACTCACCCCTCCACTTT.

Here the CDR3 reads CASSSKRVGGLGQPQHF. CDR3 sequence (DNA): TGTGCCAGCAGCTCCAAGCGAGTAGGGGGCCTGGGTCAGCCCCAGCATTTT. The V gene is TRBV7-8, the J gene TRBJ1-5; 7 bases match TRBD1. Germline CDR1 and CDR2: SGHVS and FQNEAQ. The V segment lost 4 bases and the J segment 6 bases; nucleotides outside the gene matches: 15. This CDR3 spans 17 amino acids.

J is TRBJ1-2 and V is TRBV28; D may be TRBD1 (5 bases). This CDR3 spans 15 amino acids. Deletions cut 2 bases from V and 1 base from J, with 11 bases between. In germline, CDR1 is MDHEN, CDR2 SYDVKM. This CDR3 reads CASSLGTSLNYGYTF. In DNA form, the CDR3 reads TGTGCCAGCAGTTTAGGGACTAGTCTTAACTATGGCTACACCTTC.

V and J are TRBV9 and TRBJ1-3; D is unclear. In germline, CDR1 is SGDLS, CDR2 YYNGEE. The CDR3 has 14 amino acids. V was clipped by 3 bases and J by 2 bases, with 9 bases between them. The CDR3, as DNA: TGTGCCAGCAGCGGATCACGGGCTGGAAACACCATATATTTT. As protein: CASSGSRAGNTIYF.

This clone showed up just once. V usage is TRBV5-1 and J usage is TRBJ2-3, with D tentatively TRBD2 (5 bases). This CDR3 is built from 16 residues. V lost 4 bases, J lost 0 bases, and 15 bases lay in between. CDR1 and CDR2 (germline): SGHRS, YFSETQ. This chain's CDR3 is CASSTEGVVSTDTQYF. CDR3 in DNA: TGCGCCAGCAGCACAGAGGGAGTCGTGAGCACAGATACGCAGTATTTT.

This clone was picked up one time. The same CDR3 can be traced to other DNA sequences in this sample. V is TRBV18 and J is TRBJ2-5; D possibly corresponds to TRBD2 (6 bases). Trimming removed 3 bases from V and 1 base from J, with 6 bases in between. The germline gives CDR1 KGHSH, CDR2 LQKENI. The CDR3 is 13 amino acids. Here the CDR3 reads CASSPGLQETQYF. The CDR3 bases are TGTGCCAGCTCACCGGGACTCCAAGAGACCCAGTACTTC.

This chain joins TRBV6-1 and TRBJ2-7, with D tentatively TRBD2 (5 bases). Trimming took 1 base from V and 0 from J, leaving 19 bases between them. The germline V gene has CDR1 MNHNS and CDR2 SASEGT. The CDR3 spans 18 residues. As DNA, the CDR3 is TGTGCCAGCAGTGAAGATTATATGCGGGCAGCCATCTCCTACGAGCAGTACTTC. This gives the protein CASSEDYMRAAISYEQYF.

The rearrangement uses TRBV6-1 and TRBJ2-7; 9 bases match TRBD1. The CDR3 is 15 amino acids. J lost 2 bases, V lost 2 bases, and 4 bases had no gene match. Germline V gene data show CDR1 as MNHNS and CDR2 as SASEGT. The CDR3 protein is CASSEMDRGPYEQYF. In DNA, the CDR3 is TGTGCCAGCAGTGAAATGGACAGGGGCCCCTACGAGCAGTACTTC.

This clone was seen a few times. V and J are TRBV5-4 and TRBJ2-7; 10 positions match TRBD1. Germline values: CDR1 SGHNT, CDR2 YYREEE (reference sequence). The V and J ends lost 4 bases and 3 bases, in that order; junction bases with no gene match: 7. This CDR3 contains 15 residues. CDR3 nucleotides: TGTGCCAGCAGCGCAGGACAGGGGGAGTACTACGAGCAGTACTTC. Translation gives CASSAGQGEYYEQYF.

The CDR3 DNA reads as TGTGCCAGCAGCTTGTCTAGGTATGAGCAGTTCTTC. Its protein product is CASSLSRYEQFF. The V call is TRBV5-6, the J call TRBJ2-1, with D unresolved. In germline, CDR1 is SGHDT, CDR2 YYEEEE. Trimming shortened V by 1 base and J by 8 bases, and 7 bases separated the two germline ends. This CDR3 region has 12 residues.

The V gene is TRBV28, the J gene TRBJ1-2; 7 nucleotides match TRBD1. The V gene's germline CDR1 is MDHEN and CDR2 SYDVKM. J was trimmed by 0 bases and V by 7 bases; bases with no gene match: 8. CDR3 length: 15 residues. CDR3 residues: CASTSRQGANYGYTF. For the CDR3, the DNA is TGTGCCAGCACCTCAAGACAGGGCGCTAACTATGGCTACACCTTC.

The rearrangement links TRBV5-1 to TRBJ2-5; D perhaps matches TRBD2 (5 bases). V lost 0 bases to trimming and J lost 4 bases, with 7 bases between them. There are 13 residues in the CDR3. The V gene's germline CDR1 is SGHRS and CDR2 YFSETQ. CDR3: CASSLAGGETQYF. CDR3 nucleotide sequence: TGCGCCAGCAGCTTGGCTGGAGGAGAGACCCAGTACTTC.